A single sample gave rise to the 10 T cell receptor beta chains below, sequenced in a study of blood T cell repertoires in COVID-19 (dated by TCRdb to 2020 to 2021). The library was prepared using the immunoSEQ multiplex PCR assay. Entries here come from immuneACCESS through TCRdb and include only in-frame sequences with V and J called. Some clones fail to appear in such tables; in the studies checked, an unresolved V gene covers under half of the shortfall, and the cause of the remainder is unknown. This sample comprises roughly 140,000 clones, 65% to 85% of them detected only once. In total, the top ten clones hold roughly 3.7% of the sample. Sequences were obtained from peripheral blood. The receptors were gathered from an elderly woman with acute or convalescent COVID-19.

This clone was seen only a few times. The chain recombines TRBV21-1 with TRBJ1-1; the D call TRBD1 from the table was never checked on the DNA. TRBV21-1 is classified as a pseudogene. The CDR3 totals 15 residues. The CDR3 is CASSRPQQGHTEAFF. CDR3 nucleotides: TGTGCCAGCAGCAGACCACAACAGGGGCACACTGAAGCTTTCTTT.

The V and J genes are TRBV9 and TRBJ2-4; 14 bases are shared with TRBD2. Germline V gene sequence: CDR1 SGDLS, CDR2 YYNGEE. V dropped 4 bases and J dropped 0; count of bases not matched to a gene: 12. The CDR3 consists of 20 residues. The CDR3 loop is CASSSSGLAGGQLAKNIQYF. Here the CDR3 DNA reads TGTGCCAGCAGCTCAAGCGGACTAGCGGGGGGACAGCTAGCCAAAAACATTCAGTACTTC.

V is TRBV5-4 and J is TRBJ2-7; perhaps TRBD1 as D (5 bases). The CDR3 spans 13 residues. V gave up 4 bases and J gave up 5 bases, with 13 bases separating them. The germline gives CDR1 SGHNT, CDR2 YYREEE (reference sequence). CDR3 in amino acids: CASSGAEAHEQYF. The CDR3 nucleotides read TGTGCCAGCAGCGGGGCCGAGGCCCACGAGCAGTACTTC.

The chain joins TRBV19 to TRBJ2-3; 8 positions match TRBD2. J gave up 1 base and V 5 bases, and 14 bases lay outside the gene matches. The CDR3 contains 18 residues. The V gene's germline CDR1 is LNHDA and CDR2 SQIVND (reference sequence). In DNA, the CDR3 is TGTGCCAGTAGTCCGTGGGGTATGGGCGGGGGGCGCACAGATACGCAGTATTTT. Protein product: CASSPWGMGGGRTDTQYF.

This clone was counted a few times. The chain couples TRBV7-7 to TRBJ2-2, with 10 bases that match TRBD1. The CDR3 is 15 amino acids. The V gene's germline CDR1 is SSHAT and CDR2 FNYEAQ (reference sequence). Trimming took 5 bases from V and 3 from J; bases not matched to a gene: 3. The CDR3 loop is CASSQGTGDTGELFF. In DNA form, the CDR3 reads TGTGCCAGCAGCCAAGGGACAGGGGACACCGGGGAGCTGTTTTTT.

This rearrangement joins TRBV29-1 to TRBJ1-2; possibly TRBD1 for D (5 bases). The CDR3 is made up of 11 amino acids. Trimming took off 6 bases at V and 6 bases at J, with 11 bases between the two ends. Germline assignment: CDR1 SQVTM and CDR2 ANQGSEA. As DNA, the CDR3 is TGCAGCGTCGACCGGGGGGATGGCTACACCTTC. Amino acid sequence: CSVDRGDGYTF.

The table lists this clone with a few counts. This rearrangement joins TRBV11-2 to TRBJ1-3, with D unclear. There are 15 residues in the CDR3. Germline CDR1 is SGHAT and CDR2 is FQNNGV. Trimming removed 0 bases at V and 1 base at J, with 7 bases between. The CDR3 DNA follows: TGTGCCAGCAGCTTAGATATCGCGTCTGGAAACACCATATATTTT. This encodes CASSLDIASGNTIYF.

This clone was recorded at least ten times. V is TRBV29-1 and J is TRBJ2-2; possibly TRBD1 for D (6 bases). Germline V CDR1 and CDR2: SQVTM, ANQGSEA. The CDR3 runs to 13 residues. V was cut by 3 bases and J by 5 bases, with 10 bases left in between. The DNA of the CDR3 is TGCAGCGTTGATCACAGGGTTACCGGGGAGCTGTTTTTT. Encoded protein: CSVDHRVTGELFF.

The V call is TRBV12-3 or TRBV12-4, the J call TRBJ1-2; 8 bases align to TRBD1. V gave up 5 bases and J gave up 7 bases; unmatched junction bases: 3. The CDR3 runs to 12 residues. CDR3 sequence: CASSATGVGYTF. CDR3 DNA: TGTGCCAGCAGTGCGACAGGGGTTGGCTACACCTTC.

The CDR3 here is CASSASNNYNEQFF. CDR3 DNA: TGTGCCAGCAGTGCATCAAACAATTACAATGAGCAGTTCTTC. The chain recombines TRBV27 with TRBJ2-1; the D is unclear. The CDR3 spans 14 residues. V was shortened by 5 bases and J by 4 bases, with 12 bases between the two germline ends. Germline V gene data show CDR1 as MNHEY and CDR2 as SMNVEV (reference sequence).